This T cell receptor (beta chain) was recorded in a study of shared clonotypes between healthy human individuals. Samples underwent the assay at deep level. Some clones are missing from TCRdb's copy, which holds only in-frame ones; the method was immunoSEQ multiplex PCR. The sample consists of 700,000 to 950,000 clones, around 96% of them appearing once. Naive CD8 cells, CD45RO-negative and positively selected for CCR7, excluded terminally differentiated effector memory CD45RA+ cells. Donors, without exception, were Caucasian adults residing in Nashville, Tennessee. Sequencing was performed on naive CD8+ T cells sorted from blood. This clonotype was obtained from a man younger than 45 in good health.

The CDR3 nucleotides read TGTGCCAGCAAGGGACAGGGGGCTGGAGCTAACTATGGCTACACCTTC. It translates to CASKGQGAGANYGYTF. The rearrangement links TRBV27 to TRBJ1-2; the match to TRBD1 covers 12 bases. Germline V lookup: CDR1 MNHEY, CDR2 SMNVEV (reference sequence). V shed 7 bases, J shed 0 bases, and the junction held 6 bases outside the gene matches. The CDR3 length is 16 residues.